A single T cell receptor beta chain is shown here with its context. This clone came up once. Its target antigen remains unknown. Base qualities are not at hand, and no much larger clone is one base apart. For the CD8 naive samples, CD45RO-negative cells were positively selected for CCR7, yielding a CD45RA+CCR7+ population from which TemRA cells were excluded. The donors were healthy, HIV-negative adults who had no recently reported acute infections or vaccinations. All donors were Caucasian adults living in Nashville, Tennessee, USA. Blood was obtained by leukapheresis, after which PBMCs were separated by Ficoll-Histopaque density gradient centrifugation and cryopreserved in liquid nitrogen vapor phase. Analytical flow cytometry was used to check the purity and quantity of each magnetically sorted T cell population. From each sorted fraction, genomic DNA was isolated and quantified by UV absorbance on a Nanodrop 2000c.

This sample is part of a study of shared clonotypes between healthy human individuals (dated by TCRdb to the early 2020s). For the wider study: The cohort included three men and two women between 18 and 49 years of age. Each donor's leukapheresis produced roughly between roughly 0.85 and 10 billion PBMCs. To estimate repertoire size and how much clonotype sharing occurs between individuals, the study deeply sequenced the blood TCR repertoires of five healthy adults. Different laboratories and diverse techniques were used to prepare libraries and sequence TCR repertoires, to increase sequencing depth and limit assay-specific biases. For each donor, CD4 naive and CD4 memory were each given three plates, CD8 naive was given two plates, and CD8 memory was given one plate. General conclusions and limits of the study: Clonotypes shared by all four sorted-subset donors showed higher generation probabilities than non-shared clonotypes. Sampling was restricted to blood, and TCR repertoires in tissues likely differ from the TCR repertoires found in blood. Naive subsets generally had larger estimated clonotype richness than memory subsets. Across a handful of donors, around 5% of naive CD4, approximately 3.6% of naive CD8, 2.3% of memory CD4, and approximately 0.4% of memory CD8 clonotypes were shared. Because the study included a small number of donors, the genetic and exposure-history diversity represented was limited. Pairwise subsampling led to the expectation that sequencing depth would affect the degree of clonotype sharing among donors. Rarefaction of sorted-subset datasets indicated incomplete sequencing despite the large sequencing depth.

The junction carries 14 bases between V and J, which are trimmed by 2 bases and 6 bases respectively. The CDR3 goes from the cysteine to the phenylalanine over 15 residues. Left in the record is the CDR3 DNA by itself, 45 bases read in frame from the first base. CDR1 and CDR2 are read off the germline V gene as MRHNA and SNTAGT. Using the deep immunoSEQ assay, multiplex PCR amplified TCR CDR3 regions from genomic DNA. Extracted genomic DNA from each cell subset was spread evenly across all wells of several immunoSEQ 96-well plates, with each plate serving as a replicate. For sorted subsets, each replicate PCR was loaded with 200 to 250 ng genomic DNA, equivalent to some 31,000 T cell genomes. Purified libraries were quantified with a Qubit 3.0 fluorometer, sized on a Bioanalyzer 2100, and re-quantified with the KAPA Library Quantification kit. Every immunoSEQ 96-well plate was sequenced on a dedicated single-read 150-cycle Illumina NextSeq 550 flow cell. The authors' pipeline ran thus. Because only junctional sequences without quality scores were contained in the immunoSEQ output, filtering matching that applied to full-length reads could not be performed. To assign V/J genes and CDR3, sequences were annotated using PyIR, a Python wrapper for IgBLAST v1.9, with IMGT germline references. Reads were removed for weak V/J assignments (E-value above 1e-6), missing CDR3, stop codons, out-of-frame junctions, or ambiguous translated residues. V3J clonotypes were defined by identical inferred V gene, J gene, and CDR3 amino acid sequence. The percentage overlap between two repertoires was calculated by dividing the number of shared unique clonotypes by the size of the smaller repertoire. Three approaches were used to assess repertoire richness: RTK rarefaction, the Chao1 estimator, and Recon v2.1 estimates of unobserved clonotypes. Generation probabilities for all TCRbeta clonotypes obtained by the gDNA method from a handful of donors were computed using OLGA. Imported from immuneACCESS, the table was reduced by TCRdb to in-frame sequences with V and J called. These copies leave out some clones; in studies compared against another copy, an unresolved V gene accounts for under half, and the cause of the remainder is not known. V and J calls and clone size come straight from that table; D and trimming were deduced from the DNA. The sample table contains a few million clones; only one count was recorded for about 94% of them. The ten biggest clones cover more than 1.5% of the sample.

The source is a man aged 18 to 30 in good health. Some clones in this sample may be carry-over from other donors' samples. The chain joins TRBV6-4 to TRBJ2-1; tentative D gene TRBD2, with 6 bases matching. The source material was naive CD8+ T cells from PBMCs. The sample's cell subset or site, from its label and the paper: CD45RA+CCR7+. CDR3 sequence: CASSDVGSGINEQFF. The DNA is TGTGCCAGCAGTGACGTGGGTAGCGGAATCAATGAGCAGTTCTTC.